Following are 27 T cell receptor beta chains from one sample sequenced in a study of blood T cell repertoires in COVID-19. Repertoires were generated with immunoSEQ multiplex PCR, while TCRdb's copy carries only in-frame clones and drops some. Among under 200,000 clones listed, roughly 87% were seen once. The sample taken for sequencing was PBMCs or T cells enriched from blood (not recorded which). These receptor sequences come from a woman between 45 and 60 years old who had recovered from COVID-19.

The gene calls are TRBV7-8 and TRBJ1-1; a possible D gene is TRBD1 (6 bases). The germline V gene has CDR1 SGHVS and CDR2 FQNEAQ. CDR3 size: 14 residues. V was cut by 3 bases and J by 6 bases, with 14 bases left in between. CDR3 nucleotides: TGTGCCAGCAGCTTGATGTACAGGGCCCCTGAAGCTTTCTTT. This gives the protein CASSLMYRAPEAFF.

The V call is TRBV7-2, the J call TRBJ2-1, with D possibly TRBD2 on 6 matching bases. Per germline, CDR1 SGHTA and CDR2 FQGNSA. The CDR3 runs 16 residues. V was cut by 2 bases and J by 7 bases, with 18 bases left in between. CDR3 region: CASSLISGGGGNEQFF. CDR3 DNA sequence: TGTGCCAGCAGCTTAATTAGCGGAGGTGGTGGGAATGAGCAGTTCTTC.

The chain carries TRBV30 and TRBJ1-2; TRBD1 aligns across 10 bases. From germline, CDR1 is GTSNPN and CDR2 SVGIG (reference sequence). The length of the CDR3 is 20 residues. The V and J ends lost 0 bases and 8 bases, in that order; junction bases with no gene match: 24. DNA of the CDR3: TGTGCCTGGAGTGTAGTTCGGAGTTACGGGACAGGGGCTTGGGTTGGCGGCTACACCTTC. Residues: CAWSVVRSYGTGAWVGGYTF.

V is TRBV6-1 and J is TRBJ2-1, with a possible D match to TRBD1 (6 bases). This CDR3 region has 16 residues. Deletions cut 0 bases from V and 6 bases from J, with 15 bases between. The V gene's germline CDR1 is MNHNS and CDR2 SASEGT. Written as DNA, the CDR3 is TGTGCCAGCAGTGAAGCAAGAAATCTCAGGGGCAATGAGCAGTTCTTC. This sequence encodes CASSEARNLRGNEQFF.

In the case of this clone: The junction departs from germline at one end; a sequencing error may be responsible. V and J are TRBV3-1 (or the pseudogene TRBV3-2) and TRBJ2-7; D is possibly TRBD2 (5 bases). CDR1 and CDR2 (germline): LGHDT, YNNKEL (reference sequence). The CDR3 is 13 residues long. The CDR3 region is CASTQNGVYEQYF. CDR3 nucleotides: TGTGCCAGCACCCAAAACGGGGTTTACGAGCAGTACTTC.

This clone was seen just once. The chain combines TRBV19 with TRBJ2-1, with a weak D call TRBD2 (5 bases). Trimming removed 5 bases from V and 7 bases from J, with 15 bases in between. CDR3 size: 14 residues. CDR1 is LNHDA, CDR2 SQIVND, per germline (reference sequence). CDR3 loop: CASSPRGSVNEQFF. The CDR3 DNA follows: TGTGCCAGTAGTCCCCGGGGTAGCGTTAATGAGCAGTTCTTC.

The V call is TRBV30, the J call TRBJ2-7; the D gene is possibly TRBD1 (6 bases). The length of the CDR3 is 14 residues. Germline-derived CDR1 and CDR2 are GTSNPN and SVGIG (reference sequence). Trimming shortened V by 2 bases and J by 3 bases, and 14 bases separated the two germline ends. Written as DNA, the CDR3 is TGTGCCTGGAGTTGGGGACAAGGAATCTACGAGCAGTACTTC. Translating gives CAWSWGQGIYEQYF.

For the CDR3, the DNA is TGTGCCAGCTCACCAGGGAAGGACAGGGCGACCGGGGAGCTGTTTTTT. Translated, it gives CASSPGKDRATGELFF. The chain carries TRBV18 and TRBJ2-2, with 8 bases lining up with TRBD1. The CDR3 length is 16 residues. The V gene's germline CDR1 is KGHSH and CDR2 LQKENI. V was clipped by 2 bases and J by 5 bases; unmatched bases: 7.

V and J are TRBV6-2 or TRBV6-3 and TRBJ2-1; TRBD1 is a possible D gene (8 bases). Deletions cut 5 bases from V and 3 bases from J, with 14 bases between. The germline V gene has CDR1 MNHEY and CDR2 SVGEGT. The CDR3 spans 15 residues. Written as DNA, the CDR3 is TGTGCCAGCAGTCAGGGAGGGACAGGCTACAATGAGCAGTTCTTC. This gives the protein CASSQGGTGYNEQFF.

The chain is built from TRBV27 and TRBJ2-1, with no clear D. The CDR3 has 12 residues. Per germline, CDR1 MNHEY and CDR2 SMNVEV (reference sequence). Trimming removed 3 bases at V and 10 bases at J, with 10 bases between. CDR3 residues: CASSLMVREQFF. CDR3 nucleotides: TGTGCCAGCAGTTTGATGGTACGGGAGCAGTTCTTC.

The chain uses TRBV15 and TRBJ1-6; the match to TRBD1 covers 10 bases. Germline values: CDR1 LNHNV, CDR2 YYDKDF (reference sequence). V lost 0 bases to trimming and J lost 8 bases; unmatched junction nucleotides: 10. This CDR3 contains 18 residues. The DNA of the CDR3 is TGTGCCACCAGCAGAGAGTCCCTCGGACAGGGGGTTTATTCACCCCTCCACTTT. Its translation: CATSRESLGQGVYSPLHF.

This chain uses TRBV24-1 with TRBJ2-7; D might be TRBD2 (8 bases). V lost 4 bases to trimming and J lost 6 bases, with 21 bases between them. Looked up from germline, CDR1 is KGHDR and CDR2 is SFDVKD. CDR3 length: 16 residues. DNA of the CDR3: TGTGCCACCAGTGACCCCCGGGAGGGGGCGTTCGGCGAGCAGTACTTC. Translated: CATSDPREGAFGEQYF.

The chain couples TRBV7-9 to TRBJ1-5; D is unclear. This CDR3 contains 14 residues. Germline CDR1 SEHNR, CDR2 FQNEAQ (reference sequence). V was shortened by 1 base and J by 5 bases, with 9 bases between the two germline ends. The DNA for the CDR3 is TGTGCCAGCAGCTTAGTGGCAGAAGATCAGCCCCAGCATTTT. It translates to CASSLVAEDQPQHF.

This clone was counted once. The genes are TRBV7-2 and TRBJ2-5; no clear D gene. Germline V CDR1 and CDR2: SGHTA, FQGNSA. V lost 1 base and J 3 bases, leaving 6 bases between the germline ends. CDR3 length equals 13 residues. The CDR3, as DNA: TGTGCCAGCAGCTTAGAACGGGAAGAGACCCAGTACTTC. Residues: CASSLEREETQYF.

The chain combines TRBV19 with TRBJ1-5; 7 bases map to TRBD1. Germline assignment: CDR1 LNHDA and CDR2 SQIVND (reference sequence). The CDR3 is made up of 18 amino acids. Germline trimming cut 1 base from V and 0 bases from J; bases unmatched to any gene: 9. The DNA for the CDR3 is TGTGCCAGTAGTATAGGTTGGACAGGAAGGTATAGCAATCAGCCCCAGCATTTT. Protein: CASSIGWTGRYSNQPQHF.

This rearrangement joins TRBV6-5 to TRBJ2-1, with 13 bases lining up with TRBD2. Germline-derived CDR1 and CDR2 are MNHEY and SVGAGI. J gave up 9 bases and V 5 bases, and 7 bases lay outside the gene matches. There are 15 residues in the CDR3. CDR3 sequence: CASSRTSGRRGEQFF. For the CDR3, the DNA is TGTGCCAGCAGTAGGACTAGCGGGAGAAGAGGTGAGCAGTTCTTC.

The rearrangement links TRBV18 to TRBJ1-1; 7 bases are shared with TRBD1. CDR3 length: 14 amino acids. V lost 4 bases and J lost 2; bases outside the gene matches: 4. In germline, CDR1 is KGHSH, CDR2 LQKENI. This CDR3 reads CASSRDRENTEAFF. CDR3 nucleotides: TGTGCCAGCTCACGAGACAGGGAAAACACTGAAGCTTTCTTT.

V and J are TRBV27 and TRBJ2-1; 7 positions match TRBD1. The CDR3 sequence is 15 residues long. Trimming removed 4 bases from V and 9 bases from J; junction bases left unmatched: 12. Germline V CDR1 and CDR2: MNHEY, SMNVEV (reference sequence). In DNA, the CDR3 is TGTGCCAGCAGTTCAGGACAGGCAAAATTTCGTGAGCAGTTCTTC. Amino acids: CASSSGQAKFREQFF.

The count of this clone is one. CDR3 in amino acids: CASSDQGAGEKLFF. In DNA, the CDR3 is TGTGCCAGTAGTGACCAAGGGGCCGGTGAAAAACTGTTTTTT. The genes are TRBV19 and TRBJ1-4; maybe TRBD1 (5 bases). The CDR3 is made up of 14 amino acids. Trimming pared 5 bases from V and 7 bases from J, leaving 14 bases between. Germline-derived CDR1 and CDR2 are LNHDA and SQIVND (reference sequence).

In DNA, the CDR3 is TGTGCCAGCAGACGCACTTTTTGGTCCCAGGGGGTTGATACCGGGGAGCTGTTTTTT. It codes for CASRRTFWSQGVDTGELFF. The chain joins TRBV28 to TRBJ2-2, with TRBD1 matching 7 bases. From germline, CDR1 is MDHEN and CDR2 SYDVKM. V shed 6 bases, J shed 5 bases, and the junction held 21 bases outside the gene matches. CDR3 length: 19 residues.

J is TRBJ2-2 and V is TRBV5-4, with 10 nucleotides matching TRBD2. Germline lookup yields CDR1 SGHNT and CDR2 YYREEE (reference sequence). CDR3 length: 15 residues. The V and J ends lost 5 bases and 7 bases, in that order; junction bases with no gene match: 8. CDR3 sequence (DNA): TGTGCCAGCAGAAAAGCGGGAGGGCCAATCGGGGAGCTGTTTTTT. Encoded protein: CASRKAGGPIGELFF.

V usage is TRBV5-1 and J usage is TRBJ2-7, with TRBD2 matching 14 bases. The CDR3 is made up of 18 amino acids. The V segment lost 4 bases and the J segment 6 bases; nucleotides outside the gene matches: 15. The germline CDR1 and CDR2 sequences are SGHRS and YFSETQ. The chain's CDR3 is CASSTGTRRLAGGSEQYF. The CDR3 nucleotides are TGCGCCAGCAGCACCGGGACAAGAAGACTAGCGGGAGGGAGCGAGCAGTACTTC.

The chain joins TRBV2 to TRBJ2-7; 9 bases map to TRBD1. J was trimmed by 4 bases and V by 7 bases; bases with no gene match: 5. The CDR3 totals 13 residues. In germline, CDR1 is SNHLY, CDR2 FYNNEI. CDR3 region: CASIRDREYEQYF. In DNA, the CDR3 is TGTGCCAGCATCCGGGACAGGGAATACGAGCAGTACTTC.

The V call is TRBV24-1, the J call TRBJ2-7; 12 positions match TRBD2. V was pared by 4 bases and J by 4 bases, with 4 bases of the junction left unmatched. Germline CDR1 reads KGHDR; CDR2 reads SFDVKD. This CDR3 is built from 15 residues. CDR3 region: CATSDPGTSGYEQYF. The DNA for the CDR3 is TGTGCCACCAGTGACCCGGGGACTAGCGGGTACGAGCAGTACTTC.

The chain links TRBV7-9 to TRBJ1-2; D is uncertain. The CDR3 extends over 19 amino acids. Germline V gene lookup returns CDR1 SEHNR and CDR2 FQNEAQ (reference sequence). V was shortened by 1 base and J by 6 bases, with 27 bases between the two germline ends. The DNA of the CDR3 is TGTGCCAGCAGCTTAGAGGCCGTCAGTAAGAGGGTGCTCGACGATGGCTACACCTTC. It yields the protein CASSLEAVSKRVLDDGYTF.

This sequence joins TRBV29-1 and TRBJ1-1, with D possibly matching TRBD1 (5 bases). Trimming took off 6 bases at V and 5 bases at J, with 16 bases between the two ends. This CDR3 has 13 residues. The germline gives CDR1 SQVTM, CDR2 ANQGSEA. The CDR3 DNA reads TGCAGCGTAAAGCGGGGCGTCAGGACTGAAGCTTTCTTT. This translates into CSVKRGVRTEAFF.

The chain recombines TRBV6-5 with TRBJ1-6; D call uncertain. CDR1 MNHEY and CDR2 SVGAGI come from the germline V gene. This CDR3 is 14 amino acids long. Trimming took 2 bases from V and 5 from J, leaving 7 bases between them. The CDR3 reads CASSYGGHNSPLHF. The CDR3 DNA follows: TGTGCCAGCAGTTACGGAGGACATAATTCACCCCTCCACTTT.